A single sample gave rise to the 3 T cell receptor beta chains below, sequenced in a study of cytomegalovirus exposure and HLA in healthy donors. The PCR used 60 Vbeta and 13 Jbeta primers. TCRdb keeps only in-frame clones here, not all; method: immunoSEQ multiplex PCR. Among 200,000 to 250,000 clones listed, around 89% were seen once. Input material: PBMCs. These receptors came from a woman between 18 and 30 years old in good health and CMV-seronegative.

The V call is TRBV18, the J call TRBJ2-7; TRBD2 agrees at 10 bases. Looked up from germline, CDR1 is KGHSH and CDR2 is LQKENI. This CDR3 region has 15 residues. The V gene end was trimmed by 4 bases and the J gene end by 2 bases; junction bases not matched to a gene: 5. The CDR3 region is CASSLGLADTYEQYF. DNA for the CDR3: TGTGCCAGCTCACTCGGACTAGCGGATACCTACGAGCAGTACTTC. The full variable domain, completed using reference TRBV18 and TRBJ2-7, is NAGVMQNPRHLVRRRGQEARLRCSPMKGHSHVYWYRQLPEEGLKFMVYLQKENIIDESGMPKERFSAEFPKEGPSILRIQQVVRGDSAAYFCASSLGLADTYEQYFGPGTRLTVT.

The chain uses TRBV18 and TRBJ1-5, with 8 bases fitting TRBD1. The CDR3 sequence is 17 residues long. Germline V gene sequence: CDR1 KGHSH, CDR2 LQKENI. J gave up 0 bases and V 6 bases, and 10 bases lay outside the gene matches. This CDR3 reads CASSPGTGTYSNQPQHF. Here the CDR3 DNA reads TGTGCCAGCTCCCCCGGGACAGGAACATATAGCAATCAGCCCCAGCATTTT.

The gene calls are TRBV7-2 and TRBJ1-3, with D possibly being TRBD1 (5 bases). Germline CDR1 SGHTA, CDR2 FQGNSA. The CDR3 has 15 residues. Trimming removed 1 base at V and 8 bases at J, with 15 bases between. The CDR3 DNA sequence: TGTGCCAGCAGCTTAGTATCTGGCAGGGTAGACACCATATATTTT. Its protein product is CASSLVSGRVDTIYF.